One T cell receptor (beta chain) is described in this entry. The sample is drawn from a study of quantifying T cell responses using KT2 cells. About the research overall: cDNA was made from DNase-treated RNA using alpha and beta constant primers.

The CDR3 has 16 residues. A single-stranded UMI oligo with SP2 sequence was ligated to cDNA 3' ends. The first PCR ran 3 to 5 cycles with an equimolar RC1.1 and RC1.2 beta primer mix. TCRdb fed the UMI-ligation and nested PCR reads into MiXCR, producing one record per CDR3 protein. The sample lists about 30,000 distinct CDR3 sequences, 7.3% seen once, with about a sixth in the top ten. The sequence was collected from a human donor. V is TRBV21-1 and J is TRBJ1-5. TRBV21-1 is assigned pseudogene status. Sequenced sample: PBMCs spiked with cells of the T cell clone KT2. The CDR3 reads CASSNLSGGSNQPQHF. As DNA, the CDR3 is TGTGCCAGCAGCAATCTGAGTGGTGGCAGCAATCAGCCCCAGCATTTT.